These 32 T cell receptor beta chains were sequenced from one sample in a study of blood T cell repertoires in COVID-19. Only in-frame clones appear in the TCRdb table, and some are missing; sequencing was by immunoSEQ multiplex PCR. There are 240,000 or so clones in the sample; about 80% occur only once, and 1.5% to 2% lies in the top ten. The sequencing input was peripheral blood. The receptors stem from a woman of 80 years or more with acute or convalescent COVID-19.

This clone showed up many times. CDR3 sequence (DNA): TGTGCCAGCAGTGATGTGAGGAATCAGCCCCAGCATTTT. Translation gives CASSDVRNQPQHF. The chain combines TRBV2 with TRBJ1-5; D is unclear. This CDR3 contains 13 residues. Trimming took 3 bases from V and 4 from J, leaving 7 bases between them. Germline lookup yields CDR1 SNHLY and CDR2 FYNNEI.

This clone was counted between two and nine times. The chain combines TRBV21-1 with TRBJ2-7; whether TRBD2, the table's D call, matches the DNA was not checked. TRBV21-1 is flagged as a pseudogene. This CDR3 is 14 amino acids long. This CDR3 is CASSKVRLACEQYF. The DNA for the CDR3 is TGTGCCAGCAGCAAAGTCCGACTAGCATGCGAGCAGTACTTC.

This chain links TRBV18 with TRBJ1-2, with D maybe TRBD1 (6 bases). In germline, CDR1 is KGHSH, CDR2 LQKENI. V lost 0 bases and J 5 bases, leaving 10 bases between the germline ends. This CDR3 is built from 14 residues. This chain's CDR3 is CASSPPQGMYGYTF. CDR3 nucleotides: TGTGCCAGCTCACCACCTCAGGGGATGTATGGCTACACCTTC.

The chain couples TRBV19 to TRBJ2-1, with 8 nucleotides matching TRBD2. CDR3 size: 15 residues. The trim removed 4 bases at V and 0 bases at J, leaving 2 bases unmatched. Germline V gene data show CDR1 as LNHDA and CDR2 as SQIVND (reference sequence). CDR3 nucleotide sequence: TGTGCCAGTAGTACACTAGCGGTCTCCTACAATGAGCAGTTCTTC. Translated: CASSTLAVSYNEQFF.

The rearrangement joins TRBV28 to TRBJ1-3, with D possibly TRBD1 on 5 matching bases. CDR3 length equals 16 residues. V dropped 6 bases and J dropped 0 bases, with 15 bases sitting between them. Germline CDR1 reads MDHEN; CDR2 reads SYDVKM. In DNA form, the CDR3 reads TGTGCCAGCAGCTCCATAGGGGCCAACTCTGGAAACACCATATATTTT. It is translated as CASSSIGANSGNTIYF. Variable domain in full (rest from reference TRBV28 and TRBJ1-3): DVKVTQSSRYLVKRTGEKVFLECVQDMDHENMFWYRQDPGLGLRLIYFSYDVKMKEKGDIPEGYSVSREKKERFSLILESASTNQTSMYLCASSSIGANSGNTIYFGEGSWLTVV.

The gene calls are TRBV20-1 and TRBJ2-2, with D unresolved. The ends were cut back, 3 bases at V and 7 bases at J, with 15 bases in the middle. The CDR3 sequence is 14 residues long. Germline V CDR1 and CDR2: DFQATT, SNEGSKA (reference sequence). The CDR3 loop reads CSASHPNEVGELFF. The CDR3 DNA sequence: TGCAGTGCTAGTCACCCGAATGAGGTCGGGGAGCTGTTTTTT.

The chain uses TRBV6-5 and TRBJ2-5, with 8 bases matching TRBD2. V shed 6 bases and J 10 bases; nucleotides not matched to a gene: 16. Germline V CDR1 and CDR2: MNHEY, SVGAGI. The CDR3 has 15 residues. CDR3 in DNA: TGTGCCAGCAGCTATAGCGGGACCGTCGGGAATGTCCAGTACTTC. Translating it yields CASSYSGTVGNVQYF.

This clone was recorded only once. The chain links TRBV5-4 to TRBJ1-4; 9 positions agree with TRBD1. CDR1 SGHNT and CDR2 YYREEE come from the germline V gene (reference sequence). V lost 4 bases, J lost 8 bases, and 9 bases stayed unmatched. This CDR3 contains 15 residues. CDR3 bases: TGTGCCAGCAGCCACCCGGGACAGGGTGGGGAAAAACTGTTTTTT. Translated: CASSHPGQGGEKLFF.

A word on this clone: One junction end disagrees with the germline gene, perhaps due to a read error. V is TRBV7-2 and J is TRBJ2-1; D remains ambiguous. This CDR3 comprises 13 residues. The germline V gene has CDR1 SGHTA and CDR2 FQGNSA. This CDR3 is CASNLPGGNEQFF. DNA of the CDR3: TGTGCCAGCAACTTACCCGGCGGAAATGAGCAGTTCTTC.

This clone was detected once. V and J are TRBV3-1 (or the pseudogene TRBV3-2) and TRBJ1-4; 8 bases are a match to TRBD1. CDR3 size: 16 residues. V trimming: 4 bases; J trimming: 1 base; junction bases outside the gene matches: 5. Per germline, CDR1 LGHDT and CDR2 YNNKEL (reference sequence). The CDR3 DNA sequence: TGTGCCAGCAGCCGCGACAGGGGTGTAACTAATGAAAAACTGTTTTTT. Translated, it gives CASSRDRGVTNEKLFF.

V gene TRBV19 combines with J gene TRBJ2-7, with 10 bases fitting TRBD2. V lost 1 base and J lost 9; bases outside the gene matches: 6. The length of the CDR3 is 14 residues. Germline V gene sequence: CDR1 LNHDA, CDR2 SQIVND (reference sequence). This CDR3 is CASSIGAGGPRQYF. The CDR3, as DNA: TGTGCCAGTAGTATAGGAGCGGGAGGGCCGAGGCAGTACTTC.

The V call is TRBV6-2 or TRBV6-3, the J call TRBJ2-3; D is possibly TRBD2 (5 bases). The CDR3 totals 16 residues. CDR1 is MNHEY and CDR2 is SVGEGT in the germline V gene. Trimming took 6 bases from V and 0 from J, leaving 16 bases between them. The DNA of the CDR3 is TGTGCCAGCAGCCCCCATAGAGCGGTCAGCACAGATACGCAGTATTTT. This translates into CASSPHRAVSTDTQYF.

This clone was observed a few times. The chain uses TRBV7-2 and TRBJ2-5; 7 bases are a match to TRBD1. Looked up from germline, CDR1 is SGHTA and CDR2 is FQGNSA. V gave up 1 base and J gave up 2 bases; unmatched junction bases: 4. The CDR3 has 15 residues. CDR3 sequence: CASSLGGGLQETQYF. In DNA form, the CDR3 reads TGTGCCAGCAGCTTAGGAGGGGGCTTACAAGAGACCCAGTACTTC.

The J gene is TRBJ1-5, the V gene TRBV18; 8 bases are shared with TRBD1. J lost 4 bases, V lost 3 bases, and 2 bases had no gene match. The CDR3 runs to 14 residues. Germline CDR1 and CDR2: KGHSH and LQKENI. The DNA for the CDR3 is TGTGCCAGCTCACCGGACAGGGCTAATCAGCCCCAGCATTTT. Translation: CASSPDRANQPQHF.

This clone was observed once. In DNA, the CDR3 is TGTGCCAGCAGTACGGGATCCCTAGTCGATGAGCAGTTCTTC. This translates into CASSTGSLVDEQFF. The V gene is TRBV28, the J gene TRBJ2-1, with D possibly matching TRBD2 (5 bases). Deletions cut 5 bases from V and 8 bases from J, with 16 bases between. Germline CDR1 MDHEN, CDR2 SYDVKM. The CDR3 sequence is 14 residues long.

The genes are TRBV11-2 and TRBJ2-3, with D possibly matching TRBD2 (5 bases). The CDR3 loop spans 13 amino acids. The V end was cut by 5 bases, the J end by 4 bases, with 10 bases between. Per germline, CDR1 SGHAT and CDR2 FQNNGV. CDR3 protein: CASSLWGADTQYF. The DNA of the CDR3 is TGTGCCAGCAGCCTTTGGGGAGCAGATACGCAGTATTTT.

The V gene is TRBV2, the J gene TRBJ2-2, with 10 bases aligning to TRBD2. Trimming at V came to 8 bases and at J to 1 base, leaving 4 bases not matched to a gene. Germline V lookup: CDR1 SNHLY, CDR2 FYNNEI. This CDR3 comprises 15 residues. CDR3 in amino acids: CASHVAGGNTGELFF. As DNA, the CDR3 is TGTGCCAGCCACGTAGCGGGGGGGAACACCGGGGAGCTGTTTTTT.

The genes are TRBV27 and TRBJ2-1; D might be TRBD2 (5 bases). This CDR3 is 14 amino acids long. CDR1 is MNHEY, CDR2 SMNVEV, per germline (reference sequence). Trimming stripped 3 bases from V and 6 bases from J, with 12 bases between. In DNA form, the CDR3 reads TGTGCCAGCAGTTTTGGGGTGGGAGCCAATGAGCAGTTCTTC. Translated, it gives CASSFGVGANEQFF.

The V gene is TRBV9, the J gene TRBJ2-3; D unresolved. Germline CDR1 reads SGDLS; CDR2 reads YYNGEE. This CDR3 has 15 amino acids. Trimming took off 1 base at V and 6 bases at J, with 15 bases between the two ends. The CDR3: CASSVISSSADTQYF. As DNA, the CDR3 is TGTGCCAGCAGCGTAATAAGTTCCAGCGCCGATACGCAGTATTTT. Using reference TRBV9 and TRBJ2-3 for the parts outside the CDR3, the full variable domain is DSGVTQTPKHLITATGQRVTLRCSPRSGDLSVYWYQQSLDQGLQFLIQYYNGEERAKGNILERFSAQQFPDLHSELNLSSLELGDSALYFCASSVISSSADTQYFGPGTRLTVL.

The chain couples TRBV7-3 to TRBJ2-3, with 9 bases that match TRBD1. The length of the CDR3 is 13 residues. V lost 10 bases and J lost 8; bases outside the gene matches: 10. Germline V CDR1 and CDR2: SGHTA, FQGTGA. CDR3 protein: CATSPDRGFTQYF. The CDR3 nucleotides are TGTGCCACCTCCCCGGACAGGGGATTTACGCAGTATTTT.

The rearrangement joins TRBV19 to TRBJ2-3, with a weak D call TRBD2 (5 bases). There are 14 residues in the CDR3. Germline CDR1 LNHDA, CDR2 SQIVND (reference sequence). V was trimmed by 0 bases and J by 6 bases, leaving 10 bases between them. The CDR3 sequence: CASSIDGRRDTQYF. CDR3 sequence (DNA): TGTGCCAGTAGTATAGATGGCAGGAGGGATACGCAGTATTTT.

The chain employs TRBV5-1 and TRBJ2-2, with 8 bases aligning to TRBD1. The CDR3 runs to 15 residues. Germline V lookup: CDR1 SGHRS, CDR2 YFSETQ. The trim removed 3 bases at V and 1 base at J, leaving 2 bases unmatched. The CDR3 protein is CASSWGTGNTGELFF. In nucleotides, the CDR3 is TGCGCCAGCAGCTGGGGGACAGGGAACACCGGGGAGCTGTTTTTT.

This clone was counted only a few times. V usage is TRBV4-3 and J usage is TRBJ2-1, with 13 bases aligning to TRBD2. Germline V gene sequence: CDR1 LGHNA, CDR2 YSLEER. This CDR3 has 19 amino acids. J lost 2 bases, V lost 4 bases, and 11 bases had no gene match. The CDR3 here is CASSPLLAGGPGPYNEQFF. CDR3 sequence (DNA): TGCGCCAGCAGCCCTCTACTAGCGGGAGGGCCCGGCCCCTACAATGAGCAGTTCTTC.

The chain is built from TRBV29-1 and TRBJ1-2, with 10 bases that match TRBD1. CDR1 is SQVTM, CDR2 ANQGSEA, per germline. V gave up 3 bases and J gave up 2 bases; unmatched junction bases: 3. The CDR3 runs 14 residues. The chain's CDR3 is CSVDGTGVNYGYTF. The CDR3 region has the DNA TGCAGCGTTGATGGGACAGGGGTCAACTATGGCTACACCTTC.

The chain employs TRBV7-2 and TRBJ1-5; possible D gene TRBD1, 5 bases. The germline V and J ends were trimmed by 1 base and 4 bases, with 11 bases remaining between them. CDR3 length: 15 residues. The germline CDR1 and CDR2 sequences are SGHTA and FQGNSA. The CDR3 region has the DNA TGTGCCAGCAGCTTAGTTTCGGGGGGTAATCAGCCCCAGCATTTT. Encoded protein: CASSLVSGGNQPQHF.

The chain carries TRBV9 and TRBJ1-2; 8 bases agree with TRBD1. Germline V gives CDR1 SGDLS, CDR2 YYNGEE. J lost 4 bases, V lost 6 bases, and 8 bases had no gene match. The CDR3 runs to 14 residues. This CDR3 is CASTMTGEGYGYTF. CDR3 coding DNA: TGTGCCAGCACGATGACAGGGGAGGGCTATGGCTACACCTTC. Variable domain in full (rest from reference TRBV9 and TRBJ1-2): DSGVTQTPKHLITATGQRVTLRCSPRSGDLSVYWYQQSLDQGLQFLIQYYNGEERAKGNILERFSAQQFPDLHSELNLSSLELGDSALYFCASTMTGEGYGYTFGSGTRLTVV.

The rearrangement joins TRBV11-3 to TRBJ2-1, with D maybe TRBD2 (6 bases). With 4 bases removed from V and 9 bases from J, the gap between germline ends came to 16 bases. The V gene's germline CDR1 is SGHNT and CDR2 YENEEA. The CDR3 extends over 14 amino acids. CDR3 DNA: TGTGCCAGCAGCTCGGTCCAGGGAGGCGGTGAGCAGTTCTTC. Its translation is CASSSVQGGGEQFF.

This clone was seen only once. The chain recombines TRBV5-1 with TRBJ2-7; 9 nucleotides align to TRBD1. From germline, CDR1 is SGHRS and CDR2 YFSETQ. The length of the CDR3 is 14 residues. V was pared by 4 bases and J by 5 bases, with 7 bases of the junction left unmatched. CDR3 protein: CASSRPGQGHEQYF. CDR3 coding DNA: TGCGCCAGCAGCCGGCCGGGACAGGGCCACGAGCAGTACTTC. The full variable domain, rest sourced from reference TRBV5-1 and TRBJ2-7, is KAGVTQTPRYLIKTRGQQVTLSCSPISGHRSVSWYQQTPGQGLQFLFEYFSETQRNKGNFPGRFSGRQFSNSRSEMNVSTLELGDSALYLCASSRPGQGHEQYFGPGTRLTVT.

The J gene is TRBJ1-1, the V gene TRBV11-2, with D maybe TRBD1 (6 bases). Trimming left V 5 bases short and J 8 bases short, with 9 bases between. This CDR3 region has 11 residues. The germline V gene has CDR1 SGHAT and CDR2 FQNNGV. This CDR3 is CASSLGQEAFF. CDR3 nucleotide sequence: TGTGCCAGCAGCCTCGGACAGGAAGCTTTCTTT.

This chain uses TRBV11-3 with TRBJ1-1; tentative D call: TRBD1 (5 bases). V was trimmed by 5 bases and J by 2 bases, leaving 9 bases between them. The CDR3 runs to 13 residues. Germline lookup yields CDR1 SGHNT and CDR2 YENEEA. CDR3 nucleotide sequence: TGTGCCAGCAGCCACGGACAAAACACTGAAGCTTTCTTT. The encoded protein is CASSHGQNTEAFF.

The chain employs TRBV2 and TRBJ1-5; 7 nucleotides line up with TRBD1. The CDR3 is made up of 13 amino acids. CDR1 is SNHLY and CDR2 is FYNNEI in the germline V gene. The V and J ends lost 6 bases and 2 bases, in that order; junction bases with no gene match: 1. CDR3: CASRDRGNQPQHF. The CDR3 DNA reads TGTGCCAGCAGAGACAGGGGCAATCAGCCCCAGCATTTT.

This CDR3 reads CATSRDRGGTDTQYF. In DNA, the CDR3 is TGTGCCACCAGCAGAGATAGGGGTGGCACAGATACGCAGTATTTT. The chain recombines TRBV15 with TRBJ2-3; perhaps TRBD1 as D (5 bases). The CDR3 is 15 residues long. CDR1 and CDR2 (germline): LNHNV, YYDKDF (reference sequence). V gave up 0 bases and J gave up 1 base, with 8 bases separating them.